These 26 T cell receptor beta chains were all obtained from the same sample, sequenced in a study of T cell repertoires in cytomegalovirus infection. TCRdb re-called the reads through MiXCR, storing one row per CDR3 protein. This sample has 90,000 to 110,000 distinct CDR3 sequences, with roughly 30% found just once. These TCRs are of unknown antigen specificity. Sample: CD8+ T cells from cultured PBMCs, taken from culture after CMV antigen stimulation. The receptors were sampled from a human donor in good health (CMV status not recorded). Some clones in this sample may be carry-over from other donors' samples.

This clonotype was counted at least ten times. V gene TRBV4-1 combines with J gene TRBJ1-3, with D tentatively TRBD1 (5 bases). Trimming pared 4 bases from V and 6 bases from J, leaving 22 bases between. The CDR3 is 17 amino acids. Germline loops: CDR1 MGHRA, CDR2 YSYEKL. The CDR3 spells CASSRSPPSRAENTIYF. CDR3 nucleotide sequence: TGCGCCAGCAGCCGAAGCCCCCCCTCCAGGGCGGAAAACACCATATATTTT.

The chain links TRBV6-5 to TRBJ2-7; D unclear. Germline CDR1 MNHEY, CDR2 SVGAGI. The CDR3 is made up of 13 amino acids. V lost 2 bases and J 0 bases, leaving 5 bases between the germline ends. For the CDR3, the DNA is TGTGCCAGCAGTTACCTCCCCTCCTACGAGCAGTACTTC. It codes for CASSYLPSYEQYF.

DNA for the CDR3: TGTGCCAGCAGCTTACGGGCGGGGGGCGTTGCAGATACGCAGTATTTT. Translated, it gives CASSLRAGGVADTQYF. The V call is TRBV7-3, the J call TRBJ2-3, with 8 bases that match TRBD2. The CDR3 runs to 16 residues. After removal of 2 bases from V and 4 bases from J, the junction contained 8 bases not matched to a gene. CDR1 SGHTA and CDR2 FQGTGA come from the germline V gene.

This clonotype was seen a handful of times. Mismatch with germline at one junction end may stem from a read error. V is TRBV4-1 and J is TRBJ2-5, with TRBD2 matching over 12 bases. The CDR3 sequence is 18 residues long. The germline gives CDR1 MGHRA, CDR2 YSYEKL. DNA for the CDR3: TGCGCCAGCAGCCAAGATCTAGCGGGGGGGCCCGTGGGAGAGGCCCAGTACTTC. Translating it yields CASSQDLAGGPVGEAQYF.

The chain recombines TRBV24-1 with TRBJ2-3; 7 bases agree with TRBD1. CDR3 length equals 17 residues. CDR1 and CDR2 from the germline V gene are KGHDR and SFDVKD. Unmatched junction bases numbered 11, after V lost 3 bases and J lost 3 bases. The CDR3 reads CATSDNFRDSLTDTQYF. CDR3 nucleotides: TGTGCCACCAGTGATAATTTCCGGGACAGCCTAACAGATACGCAGTATTTT.

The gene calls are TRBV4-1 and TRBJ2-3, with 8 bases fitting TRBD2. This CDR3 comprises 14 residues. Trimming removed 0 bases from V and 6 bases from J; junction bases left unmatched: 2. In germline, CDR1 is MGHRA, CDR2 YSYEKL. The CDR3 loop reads CASSQDPGGDTQYF. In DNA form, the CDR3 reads TGCGCCAGCAGCCAAGATCCGGGGGGGGATACGCAGTATTTT.

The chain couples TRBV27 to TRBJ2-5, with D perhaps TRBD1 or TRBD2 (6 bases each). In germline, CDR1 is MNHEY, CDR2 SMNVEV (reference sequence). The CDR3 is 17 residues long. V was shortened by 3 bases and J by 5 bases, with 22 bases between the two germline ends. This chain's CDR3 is CASSFTGAGGDPETQYF. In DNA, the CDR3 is TGTGCCAGCAGTTTCACGGGGGCCGGGGGAGACCCTGAGACCCAGTACTTC.

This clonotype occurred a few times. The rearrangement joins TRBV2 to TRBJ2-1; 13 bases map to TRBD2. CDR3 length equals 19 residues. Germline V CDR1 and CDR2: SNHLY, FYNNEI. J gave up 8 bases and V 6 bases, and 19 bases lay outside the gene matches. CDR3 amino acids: CASREPYRTSGGPADEQFF. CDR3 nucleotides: TGTGCCAGCAGGGAGCCCTACCGGACTAGCGGGGGACCCGCCGATGAGCAGTTCTTC.

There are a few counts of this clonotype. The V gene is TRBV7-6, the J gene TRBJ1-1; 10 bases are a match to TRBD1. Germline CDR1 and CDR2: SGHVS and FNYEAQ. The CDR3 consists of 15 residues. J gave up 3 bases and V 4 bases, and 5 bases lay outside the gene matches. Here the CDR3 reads CASSSTGGRYTEAFF. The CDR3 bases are TGTGCCAGCAGCTCGACAGGGGGCCGGTACACTGAAGCTTTCTTT.

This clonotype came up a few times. The CDR3 DNA sequence: TGCAGCCAGAGAGGTCTCGGAAATGAGCAGTTCTTC. Translating it yields CSQRGLGNEQFF. The J gene is TRBJ2-1, the V gene TRBV29-1, with D hard to call. There are 12 residues in the CDR3. The germline V gene has CDR1 SQVTM and CDR2 ANQGSEA. The ends were cut back, 8 bases at V and 7 bases at J, with 15 bases in the middle.

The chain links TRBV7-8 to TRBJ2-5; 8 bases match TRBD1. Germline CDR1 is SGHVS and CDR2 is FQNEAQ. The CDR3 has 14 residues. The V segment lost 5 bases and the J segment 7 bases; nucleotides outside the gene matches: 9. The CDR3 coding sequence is TGTGCCAGCAGCCCCCAGGAACAGGGGGGGACCCAGTACTTC. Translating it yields CASSPQEQGGTQYF. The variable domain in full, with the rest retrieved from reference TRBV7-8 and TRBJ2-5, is GAGVSQSPRYKVAKRGQDVALRCDPISGHVSLFWYQQALGQGPEFLTYFQNEAQLDKSGLPSDRFFAERPEGSVSTLKIQRTQQEDSAVYLCASSPQEQGGTQYFGPGTRLLVL.

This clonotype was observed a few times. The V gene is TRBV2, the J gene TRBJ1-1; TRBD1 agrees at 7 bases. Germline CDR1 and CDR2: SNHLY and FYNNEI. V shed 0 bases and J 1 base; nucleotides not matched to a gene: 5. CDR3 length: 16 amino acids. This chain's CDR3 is CASSEASGTANTEAFF. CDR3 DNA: TGTGCCAGCAGTGAAGCTTCCGGGACAGCGAACACTGAAGCTTTCTTT.

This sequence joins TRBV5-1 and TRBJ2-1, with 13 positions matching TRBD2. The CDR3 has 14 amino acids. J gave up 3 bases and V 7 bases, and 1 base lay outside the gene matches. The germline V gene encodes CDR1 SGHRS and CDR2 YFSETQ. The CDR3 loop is CASGTSGVYNEQFF. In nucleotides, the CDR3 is TGCGCCAGCGGGACTAGCGGGGTCTACAATGAGCAGTTCTTC.

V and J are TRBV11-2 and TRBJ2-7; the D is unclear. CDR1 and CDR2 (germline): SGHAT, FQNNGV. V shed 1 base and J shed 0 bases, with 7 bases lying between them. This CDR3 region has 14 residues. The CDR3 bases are TGTGCCAGCAGCTTAGCGCCAGCCTCCTACGAGCAGTACTTC. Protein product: CASSLAPASYEQYF.

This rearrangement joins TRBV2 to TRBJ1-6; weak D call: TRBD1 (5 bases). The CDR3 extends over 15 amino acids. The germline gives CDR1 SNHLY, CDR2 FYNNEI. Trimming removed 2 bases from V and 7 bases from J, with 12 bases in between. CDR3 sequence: CASSEWLGVNSPLHF. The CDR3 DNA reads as TGTGCCAGCAGTGAATGGTTAGGGGTGAATTCACCCCTCCACTTT.

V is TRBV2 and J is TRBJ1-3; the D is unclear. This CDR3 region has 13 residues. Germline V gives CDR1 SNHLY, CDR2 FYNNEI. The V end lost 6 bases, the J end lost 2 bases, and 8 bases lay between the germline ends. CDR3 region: CASRADPGNTIYF. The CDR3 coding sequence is TGTGCCAGCAGGGCGGACCCTGGAAACACCATATATTTT.

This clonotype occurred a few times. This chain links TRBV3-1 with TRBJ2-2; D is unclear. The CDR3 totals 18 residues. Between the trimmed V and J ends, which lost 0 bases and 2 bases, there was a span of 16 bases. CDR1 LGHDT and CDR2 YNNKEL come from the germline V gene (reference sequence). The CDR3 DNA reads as TGTGCCAGCAGCCAAGAGGTTTCTTCGTGGGTAAACACCGGGGAGCTGTTTTTT. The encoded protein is CASSQEVSSWVNTGELFF.

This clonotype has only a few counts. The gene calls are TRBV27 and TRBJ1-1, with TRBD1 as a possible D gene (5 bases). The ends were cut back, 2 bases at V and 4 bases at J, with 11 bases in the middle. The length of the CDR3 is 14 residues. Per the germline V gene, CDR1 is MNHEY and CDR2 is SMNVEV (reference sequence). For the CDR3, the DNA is TGTGCCAGCAGTTTAGTGGGGCCGGGCACTGAAGCTTTCTTT. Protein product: CASSLVGPGTEAFF.

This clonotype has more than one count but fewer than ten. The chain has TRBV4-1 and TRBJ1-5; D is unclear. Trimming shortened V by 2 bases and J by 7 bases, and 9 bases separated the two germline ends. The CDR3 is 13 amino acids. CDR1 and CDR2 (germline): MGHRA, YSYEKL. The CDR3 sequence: CASSQNIDQPQHF. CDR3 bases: TGCGCCAGCAGCCAAAACATAGACCAGCCCCAGCATTTT.

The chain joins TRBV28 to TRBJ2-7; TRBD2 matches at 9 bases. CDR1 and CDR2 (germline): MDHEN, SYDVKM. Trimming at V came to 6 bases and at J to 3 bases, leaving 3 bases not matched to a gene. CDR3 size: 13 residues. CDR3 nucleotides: TGTGCCAGCAGGCTAGCGGGGCACTACGAGCAGTACTTC. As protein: CASRLAGHYEQYF. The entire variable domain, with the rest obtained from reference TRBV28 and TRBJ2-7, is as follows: DVKVTQSSRYLVKRTGEKVFLECVQDMDHENMFWYRQDPGLGLRLIYFSYDVKMKEKGDIPEGYSVSREKKERFSLILESASTNQTSMYLCASRLAGHYEQYFGPGTRLTVT.

Here the CDR3 reads CASSLDWGANYGYTF. CDR3 DNA sequence: TGTGCCAGCAGCTTAGATTGGGGAGCTAACTATGGCTACACCTTC. The chain couples TRBV11-2 to TRBJ1-2; D is unresolved. V lost 0 bases and J 0 bases, leaving 8 bases between the germline ends. The CDR3 loop spans 15 amino acids. CDR1 SGHAT and CDR2 FQNNGV come from the germline V gene.

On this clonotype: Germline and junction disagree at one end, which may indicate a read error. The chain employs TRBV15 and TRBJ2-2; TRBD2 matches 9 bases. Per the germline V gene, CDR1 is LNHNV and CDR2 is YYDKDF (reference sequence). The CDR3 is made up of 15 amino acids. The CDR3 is CATSTGASGTGELFF. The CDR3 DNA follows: TGTGCCACCAGCACCGGGGCTAGCGGGACCGGGGAGCTGTTCTTT.

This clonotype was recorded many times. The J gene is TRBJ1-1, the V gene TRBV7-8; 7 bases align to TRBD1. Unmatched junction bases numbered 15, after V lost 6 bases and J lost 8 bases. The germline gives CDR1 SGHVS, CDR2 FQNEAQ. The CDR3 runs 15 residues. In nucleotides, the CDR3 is TGTGCCAGCAGTTACCAGGACAGGCCAGGCAGAGAAGCTTTCTTT. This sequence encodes CASSYQDRPGREAFF. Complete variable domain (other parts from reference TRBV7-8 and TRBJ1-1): GAGVSQSPRYKVAKRGQDVALRCDPISGHVSLFWYQQALGQGPEFLTYFQNEAQLDKSGLPSDRFFAERPEGSVSTLKIQRTQQEDSAVYLCASSYQDRPGREAFFGQGTRLTVV.

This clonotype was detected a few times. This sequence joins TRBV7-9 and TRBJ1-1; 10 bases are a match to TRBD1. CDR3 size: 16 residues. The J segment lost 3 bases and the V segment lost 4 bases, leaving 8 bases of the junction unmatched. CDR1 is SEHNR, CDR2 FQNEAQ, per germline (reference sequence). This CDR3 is CASSYGPGTGDTEAFF. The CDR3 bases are TGTGCCAGCAGCTACGGACCCGGGACAGGGGACACTGAAGCTTTCTTT.

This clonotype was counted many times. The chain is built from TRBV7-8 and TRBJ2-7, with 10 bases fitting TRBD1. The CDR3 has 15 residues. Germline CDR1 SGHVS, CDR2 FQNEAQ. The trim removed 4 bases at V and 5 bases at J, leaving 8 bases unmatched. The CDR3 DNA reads TGTGCCAGCAGCTACTTCGGGACAGGGGACAACGAGCAGTACTTC. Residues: CASSYFGTGDNEQYF.

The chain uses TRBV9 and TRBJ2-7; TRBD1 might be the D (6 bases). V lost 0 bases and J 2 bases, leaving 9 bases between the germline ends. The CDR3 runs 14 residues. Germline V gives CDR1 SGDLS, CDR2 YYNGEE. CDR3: CASSVEGETYEQYF. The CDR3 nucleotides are TGTGCCAGCAGCGTAGAGGGGGAAACCTACGAGCAGTACTTC.